The sample holds one count of the clone carrying this T cell receptor beta chain. The data were taken from a study of cytomegalovirus exposure and HLA in healthy donors. Study at large: Earlier sequencing of 150 million to 200 million T cells yielded fewer than 140 million unique TCR beta sequences.

It was with 60 Vbeta and 13 Jbeta primers that the PCR ran. This table comes from immunoSEQ multiplex PCR, and its TCRdb copy is limited to in-frame clones, with some not included. The sample has some 45,000 clones, about three quarters seen once; the top ten hold 3% to 4%. Germline CDR1 is GTSNPN and CDR2 is SVGIG (reference sequence). V was clipped by 4 bases and J by 1 base, with 9 bases between them. The CDR3 spans 13 residues. The rearrangement uses TRBV30 and TRBJ2-3; TRBD1 is a possible D gene (6 bases). Input material: PBMCs. The clonotype was recovered from a woman younger than 45 in good health and CMV-seronegative. The CDR3 coding sequence is TGTGCCTGGACCAGACAGGGCACAGATACGCAGTATTTT. This translates into CAWTRQGTDTQYF. The whole variable domain, remainder taken from reference TRBV30 and TRBJ2-3, is SQTIHQWPATLVQPVGSPLSLECTVEGTSNPNLYWYRQAAGRGLQLLFYSVGIGQISSEVPQNLSASRPQDRQFILSSKKLLLSDSGFYLCAWTRQGTDTQYFGPGTRLTVL.